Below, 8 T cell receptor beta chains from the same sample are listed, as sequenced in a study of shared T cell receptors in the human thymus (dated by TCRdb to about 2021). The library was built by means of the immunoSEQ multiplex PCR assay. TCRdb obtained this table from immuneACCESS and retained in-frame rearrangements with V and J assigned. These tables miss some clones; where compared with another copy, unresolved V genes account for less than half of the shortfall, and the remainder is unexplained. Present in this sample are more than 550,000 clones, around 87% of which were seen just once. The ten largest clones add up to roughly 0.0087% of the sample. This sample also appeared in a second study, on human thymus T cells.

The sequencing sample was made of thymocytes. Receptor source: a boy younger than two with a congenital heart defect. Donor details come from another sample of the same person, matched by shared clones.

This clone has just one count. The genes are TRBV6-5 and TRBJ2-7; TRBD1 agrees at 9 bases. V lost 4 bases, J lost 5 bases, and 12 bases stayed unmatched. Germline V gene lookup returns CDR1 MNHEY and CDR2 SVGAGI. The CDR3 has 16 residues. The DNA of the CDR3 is TGTGCCAGCAGTTCTAGATCCGGGACAGGGCACCACGAGCAGTACTTC. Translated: CASSSRSGTGHHEQYF.

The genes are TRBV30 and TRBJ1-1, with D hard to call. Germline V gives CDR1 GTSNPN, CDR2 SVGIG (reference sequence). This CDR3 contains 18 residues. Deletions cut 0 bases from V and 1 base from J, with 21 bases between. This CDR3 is CAWSVEGSPEPSNTEAFF. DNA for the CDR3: TGTGCCTGGAGTGTGGAGGGCAGTCCCGAACCTTCGAACACTGAAGCTTTCTTT. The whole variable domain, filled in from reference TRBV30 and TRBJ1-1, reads SQTIHQWPATLVQPVGSPLSLECTVEGTSNPNLYWYRQAAGRGLQLLFYSVGIGQISSEVPQNLSASRPQDRQFILSSKKLLLSDSGFYLCAWSVEGSPEPSNTEAFFGQGTRLTVV.

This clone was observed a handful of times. The CDR3 DNA sequence: TGTGCCAGCAGCCGCGTTCGGGACAGGGAAAGAGTTAACTATGGCTACACCTTC. The encoded protein is CASSRVRDRERVNYGYTF. The chain is built from TRBV7-2 and TRBJ1-2, with 9 nucleotides matching TRBD1. The CDR3 loop spans 18 amino acids. V lost 5 bases to trimming and J lost 1 base; unmatched junction nucleotides: 14. CDR1 and CDR2 from the germline V gene are SGHTA and FQGNSA.

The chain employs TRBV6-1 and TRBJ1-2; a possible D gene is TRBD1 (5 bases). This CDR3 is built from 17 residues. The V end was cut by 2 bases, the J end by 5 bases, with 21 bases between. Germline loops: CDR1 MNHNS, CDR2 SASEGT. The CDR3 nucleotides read TGTGCCAGCAGTGAACAGGGTCGAGAAGCAACAAGGTATGGCTACACCTTC. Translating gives CASSEQGREATRYGYTF.

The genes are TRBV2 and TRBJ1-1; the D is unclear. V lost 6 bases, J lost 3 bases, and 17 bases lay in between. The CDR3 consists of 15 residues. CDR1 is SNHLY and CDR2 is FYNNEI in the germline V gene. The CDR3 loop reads CASRTDPSFYTEAFF. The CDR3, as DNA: TGTGCCAGCAGAACGGACCCTAGCTTTTACACTGAAGCTTTCTTT.

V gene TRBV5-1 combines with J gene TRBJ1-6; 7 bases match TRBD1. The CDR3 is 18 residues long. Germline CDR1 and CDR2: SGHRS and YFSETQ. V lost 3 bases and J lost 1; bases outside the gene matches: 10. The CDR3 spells CASSSTTSRGSYNSPLHF. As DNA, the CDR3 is TGCGCCAGCAGCTCCACAACTTCCAGGGGGTCCTATAATTCACCCCTCCACTTT. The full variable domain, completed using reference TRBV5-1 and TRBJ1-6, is KAGVTQTPRYLIKTRGQQVTLSCSPISGHRSVSWYQQTPGQGLQFLFEYFSETQRNKGNFPGRFSGRQFSNSRSEMNVSTLELGDSALYLCASSSTTSRGSYNSPLHFGNGTRLTVT.

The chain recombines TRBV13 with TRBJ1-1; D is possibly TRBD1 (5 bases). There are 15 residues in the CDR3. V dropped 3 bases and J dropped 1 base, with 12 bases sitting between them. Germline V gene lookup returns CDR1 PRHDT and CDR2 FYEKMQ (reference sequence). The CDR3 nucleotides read TGTGCCAGCAGCTTGTCCGGGACTTCGAACACTGAAGCTTTCTTT. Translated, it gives CASSLSGTSNTEAFF. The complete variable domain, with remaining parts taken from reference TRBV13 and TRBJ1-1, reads AAGVIQSPRHLIKEKRETATLKCYPIPRHDTVYWYQQGPGQDPQFLISFYEKMQSDKGSIPDRFSAQQFSDYHSELNMSSLELGDSALYFCASSLSGTSNTEAFFGQGTRLTVV.

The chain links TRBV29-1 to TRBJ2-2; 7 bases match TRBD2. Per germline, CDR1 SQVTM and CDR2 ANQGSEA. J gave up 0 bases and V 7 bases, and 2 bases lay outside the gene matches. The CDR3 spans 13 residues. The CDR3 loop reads CSGLAANTGELFF. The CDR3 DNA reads TGCAGCGGTCTAGCGGCGAACACCGGGGAGCTGTTTTTT.